Shown below are 25 T cell receptor beta chains from a single sample sequenced in a study of shared clonotypes between healthy human individuals (dated by TCRdb to about 2020). The library came from the immunoSEQ multiplex PCR assay. This is the immuneACCESS table as TCRdb keeps it, with only in-frame sequences that have V and J called. A part of the clones is gone; compared with another copy, unresolved V genes explain less than half, and the rest is unexplained. The sample yields about 600,000 clones; roughly 98% were counted once. The ten top clones hold around 0.3% of the sample. CD8 naive samples consisted of CD45RO-negative cells that were positively selected for CCR7, yielding a CD45RA+CCR7+ population without TemRA cells. Sequences were obtained from naive CD8+ T cells sorted from blood. What this sample's cell subset or site label stands for: CD45RA+CCR7+. The receptors were sampled from a man aged 25-45 years in good health.

The rearrangement joins TRBV10-3 to TRBJ1-5; the D gene is possibly TRBD1 (6 bases). The CDR3 has 13 amino acids. Germline CDR1 reads ENHRY; CDR2 reads SYGVKD. Trimming took off 3 bases at V and 7 bases at J, with 10 bases between the two ends. CDR3 in DNA: TGTGCCATCAGTGAACCAGGGGTCCAGCCCCAGCATTTT. Its translation: CAISEPGVQPQHF.

V gene TRBV9 combines with J gene TRBJ2-1; D is undetermined. CDR1 SGDLS and CDR2 YYNGEE come from the germline V gene. The CDR3 has 16 amino acids. The V end was cut by 5 bases, the J end by 1 base, with 16 bases between. CDR3 in amino acids: CASSNSRAGSYNEQFF. DNA for the CDR3: TGTGCCAGCAGTAACAGCCGGGCTGGTTCCTACAATGAGCAGTTCTTC.

The rearrangement uses TRBV4-1 and TRBJ2-1, with a tentative D call TRBD1 (6 bases). The CDR3 runs to 13 residues. V was shortened by 2 bases and J by 7 bases, with 9 bases between the two germline ends. Germline assignment: CDR1 MGHRA and CDR2 YSYEKL. Here the CDR3 DNA reads TGCGCCAGCAGCCAACGGACAGCTAATGAGCAGTTCTTC. Translated: CASSQRTANEQFF.

The genes are TRBV4-3 and TRBJ2-7; 8 positions agree with TRBD1. The junction had 11 bases not matched to a gene; V was cut back by 5 bases and J by 2 bases. The CDR3 is made up of 16 amino acids. Germline CDR1 LGHNA, CDR2 YSLEER. CDR3 loop: CASSYGPGQATYEQYF. The CDR3 DNA sequence: TGCGCCAGCAGCTACGGTCCGGGACAGGCGACCTACGAGCAGTACTTC.

The chain employs TRBV4-3 and TRBJ2-7, with D possibly being TRBD2 (6 bases). The CDR3 consists of 17 residues. Germline V lookup: CDR1 LGHNA, CDR2 YSLEER. Trimming cost V 3 bases and J 2 bases, with 20 bases left between them. The CDR3 spells CASSHDRGPGGTYEQYF. CDR3 DNA: TGCGCCAGCAGCCATGACCGGGGCCCCGGAGGGACCTACGAGCAGTACTTC.

The chain is built from TRBV27 and TRBJ2-7, with D uncertain. CDR3 length: 12 residues. Trimming removed 6 bases at V and 0 bases at J, with 6 bases between. Germline loops: CDR1 MNHEY, CDR2 SMNVEV (reference sequence). In DNA, the CDR3 is TGTGCCAGCAGAGAGAGCTCCTACGAGCAGTACTTC. Amino acid sequence: CASRESSYEQYF.

The gene calls are TRBV7-9 and TRBJ2-5, with a tentative D call TRBD1 (6 bases). CDR3 size: 16 residues. Trimming removed 4 bases at V and 1 base at J, with 16 bases between. Germline V gene sequence: CDR1 SEHNR, CDR2 FQNEAQ (reference sequence). The CDR3, as DNA: TGTGCCAGCAGCTCAGAAGAACAGGGTCTCCAAGAGACCCAGTACTTC. This encodes CASSSEEQGLQETQYF.

The rearrangement links TRBV7-6 to TRBJ1-1; D possibly corresponds to TRBD1 (5 bases). This CDR3 has 13 residues. The ends were cut back, 1 base at V and 3 bases at J, with 6 bases in the middle. CDR1 is SGHVS, CDR2 FNYEAQ, per germline. CDR3 coding DNA: TGTGCCAGCAGCTTAGGACAGTACACTGAAGCTTTCTTT. It yields the protein CASSLGQYTEAFF.

The chain employs TRBV5-1 and TRBJ2-7, with 15 nucleotides matching TRBD2. The J segment lost 1 base and the V segment lost 4 bases, leaving 12 bases of the junction unmatched. The CDR3 spans 19 residues. From germline, CDR1 is SGHRS and CDR2 YFSETQ. Written as DNA, the CDR3 is TGCGCCAGCAGCACCACACCGGGACTAGCGGGAGGCCTTTCCTACGAGCAGTACTTC. It codes for CASSTTPGLAGGLSYEQYF.

The J gene is TRBJ2-7, the V gene TRBV5-4; 9 positions agree with TRBD1. The CDR3 totals 17 residues. Trimming removed 4 bases from V and 1 base from J; junction bases left unmatched: 12. Germline CDR1 reads SGHNT; CDR2 reads YYREEE (reference sequence). CDR3 sequence: CASSPDPGTGISYEQYF. The CDR3 DNA sequence: TGTGCCAGCAGCCCGGACCCCGGGACAGGGATTTCCTACGAGCAGTACTTC.

DNA of the CDR3: TGTGCCAGCAGTCTCGGGACAGCCACAGATACGCAGTATTTT. Translated: CASSLGTATDTQYF. The V gene is TRBV27, the J gene TRBJ2-3; 7 nucleotides match TRBD1. Trimming removed 5 bases from V and 2 bases from J; junction bases left unmatched: 4. Germline CDR1 is MNHEY and CDR2 is SMNVEV (reference sequence). There are 14 residues in the CDR3.

The CDR3: CASSRQGAEAFF. CDR3 in DNA: TGTGCCAGCAGCCGACAGGGTGCTGAAGCTTTCTTT. The chain carries TRBV7-6 and TRBJ1-1; 7 nucleotides line up with TRBD1. Germline trimming cut 5 bases from V and 6 bases from J; bases unmatched to any gene: 3. The CDR3 spans 12 residues. Germline assignment: CDR1 SGHVS and CDR2 FNYEAQ.

This chain joins TRBV7-6 and TRBJ2-2; D might be TRBD2 (5 bases). The length of the CDR3 is 13 residues. Germline V gene lookup returns CDR1 SGHVS and CDR2 FNYEAQ. The V end lost 11 bases, the J end lost 5 bases, and 15 bases lay between the germline ends. The CDR3 DNA sequence: TGTGCCTCAGGACGGGGTGTAACCGGGGAGCTGTTTTTT. Residues: CASGRGVTGELFF. Variable domain in full (rest from reference TRBV7-6 and TRBJ2-2): GAGVSQSPRYKVTKRGQDVALRCDPISGHVSLYWYRQALGQGPEFLTYFNYEAQQDKSGLPNDRFSAERPEGSISTLTIQRTEQRDSAMYRCASGRGVTGELFFGEGSRLTVL.

This chain joins TRBV5-1 and TRBJ2-7; 10 nucleotides agree with TRBD1. This CDR3 contains 14 residues. V lost 4 bases to trimming and J lost 1 base; unmatched junction nucleotides: 2. Germline CDR1 SGHRS, CDR2 YFSETQ. The CDR3 nucleotides read TGCGCCAGCAGCGGGGACAGGGGATCCTACGAGCAGTACTTC. It is translated as CASSGDRGSYEQYF. The whole variable domain, remainder taken from reference TRBV5-1 and TRBJ2-7, is KAGVTQTPRYLIKTRGQQVTLSCSPISGHRSVSWYQQTPGQGLQFLFEYFSETQRNKGNFPGRFSGRQFSNSRSEMNVSTLELGDSALYLCASSGDRGSYEQYFGPGTRLTVT.

This chain links TRBV7-8 with TRBJ2-3, with TRBD2 identical over 13 bases. Germline CDR1 is SGHVS and CDR2 is FQNEAQ. This CDR3 comprises 18 residues. The junction had 5 bases not matched to a gene; V was cut back by 1 base and J by 1 base. CDR3 residues: CASSLGTSGRLGTDTQYF. As DNA, the CDR3 is TGTGCCAGCAGCTTAGGGACTAGCGGGAGATTGGGCACAGATACGCAGTATTTT. Full variable domain (rest looked up from reference TRBV7-8 and TRBJ2-3): GAGVSQSPRYKVAKRGQDVALRCDPISGHVSLFWYQQALGQGPEFLTYFQNEAQLDKSGLPSDRFFAERPEGSVSTLKIQRTQQEDSAVYLCASSLGTSGRLGTDTQYFGPGTRLTVL.

The chain combines TRBV7-6 with TRBJ2-7; D gene ambiguous. Germline-derived CDR1 and CDR2 are SGHVS and FNYEAQ. The CDR3 extends over 12 amino acids. Trimming shortened V by 4 bases and J by 0 bases, and 4 bases separated the two germline ends. The CDR3 is CASSWNSYEQYF. The CDR3 coding sequence is TGTGCCAGCAGCTGGAACTCCTACGAGCAGTACTTC.

V and J are TRBV11-2 and TRBJ2-6; D not certain. Trimming left V 5 bases short and J 0 bases short, with 14 bases between. The germline V gene encodes CDR1 SGHAT and CDR2 FQNNGV. The CDR3 has 17 amino acids. CDR3 region: CASSPNLVHSGANVLTF. As DNA, the CDR3 is TGTGCCAGCAGCCCAAACCTGGTTCACTCTGGGGCCAACGTCCTGACTTTC.

This clone is a singleton in its sample. The chain joins TRBV6-6 to TRBJ2-3, with a weak D call TRBD1 (5 bases). V shed 2 bases and J shed 4 bases, with 7 bases lying between them. The CDR3 consists of 13 residues. CDR1 and CDR2 from the germline V gene are MNHNY and SVGAGI (reference sequence). The CDR3 nucleotides read TGTGCCAGCAGTTACCCCAGGGCAGATACGCAGTATTTT. It translates to CASSYPRADTQYF.

The chain couples TRBV7-9 to TRBJ1-2; D is uncertain. The V and J ends lost 5 bases and 4 bases respectively, with 11 bases between them. CDR1 and CDR2 (germline): SEHNR, FQNEAQ (reference sequence). This CDR3 contains 13 residues. The CDR3 coding sequence is TGTGCCAGCAGCGCTTCCGAGTCCTATGGCTACACCTTC. Its translation: CASSASESYGYTF.

The gene calls are TRBV6-6 and TRBJ2-3; the D gene is possibly TRBD2 (6 bases). Trimming left V 2 bases short and J 2 bases short, with 11 bases between. The CDR3 runs to 15 residues. The germline gives CDR1 MNHNY, CDR2 SVGAGI (reference sequence). CDR3 sequence (DNA): TGTGCCAGCAGTTACAGGTGGCGGGACACAGATACGCAGTATTTT. Translating gives CASSYRWRDTDTQYF.

The V call is TRBV6-5, the J call TRBJ2-7; maybe TRBD1 (5 bases). CDR1 is MNHEY and CDR2 is SVGAGI in the germline V gene. This CDR3 region has 16 residues. V was pared by 2 bases and J by 0 bases, with 14 bases between. The CDR3 reads CASSYDRTTGSYEQYF. CDR3 DNA sequence: TGTGCCAGCAGTTACGATCGGACAACCGGCTCCTACGAGCAGTACTTC.

The V and J genes are TRBV4-1 and TRBJ1-5; possible D gene TRBD1, 6 bases. The V end lost 4 bases, the J end lost 6 bases, and 16 bases lay between the germline ends. The CDR3 spans 15 residues. Germline CDR1 is MGHRA and CDR2 is YSYEKL. The CDR3 nucleotides are TGCGCCAGCAGCCTAGAACAGGGCACGAGTCAGCCCCAGCATTTT. Amino acids: CASSLEQGTSQPQHF.

The V call is TRBV5-8, the J call TRBJ1-5, with 7 nucleotides matching TRBD1. Germline trimming cut 2 bases from V and 5 bases from J; bases unmatched to any gene: 4. Per the germline V gene, CDR1 is SGHTS and CDR2 is YDEGEE. This CDR3 has 14 amino acids. CDR3 in amino acids: CASSFGQGDQPQHF. CDR3 DNA: TGTGCCAGCAGCTTCGGTCAGGGGGATCAGCCCCAGCATTTT.

V usage is TRBV19 and J usage is TRBJ2-2; no firm D call. Germline V lookup: CDR1 LNHDA, CDR2 SQIVND (reference sequence). V shed 4 bases and J shed 7 bases, with 7 bases lying between them. CDR3 length: 12 residues. Here the CDR3 reads CASSRKHGELFF. DNA of the CDR3: TGTGCCAGTAGTAGGAAACACGGGGAGCTGTTTTTT.

CDR3 in amino acids: CASAPDTSYEQYF. DNA of the CDR3: TGTGCCAGCGCCCCGGACACCTCCTACGAGCAGTACTTC. The rearrangement uses TRBV18 and TRBJ2-7; possibly TRBD1 for D (5 bases). Looked up from germline, CDR1 is KGHSH and CDR2 is LQKENI. V was cut by 8 bases and J by 0 bases, with 11 bases left in between. The CDR3 runs to 13 residues.